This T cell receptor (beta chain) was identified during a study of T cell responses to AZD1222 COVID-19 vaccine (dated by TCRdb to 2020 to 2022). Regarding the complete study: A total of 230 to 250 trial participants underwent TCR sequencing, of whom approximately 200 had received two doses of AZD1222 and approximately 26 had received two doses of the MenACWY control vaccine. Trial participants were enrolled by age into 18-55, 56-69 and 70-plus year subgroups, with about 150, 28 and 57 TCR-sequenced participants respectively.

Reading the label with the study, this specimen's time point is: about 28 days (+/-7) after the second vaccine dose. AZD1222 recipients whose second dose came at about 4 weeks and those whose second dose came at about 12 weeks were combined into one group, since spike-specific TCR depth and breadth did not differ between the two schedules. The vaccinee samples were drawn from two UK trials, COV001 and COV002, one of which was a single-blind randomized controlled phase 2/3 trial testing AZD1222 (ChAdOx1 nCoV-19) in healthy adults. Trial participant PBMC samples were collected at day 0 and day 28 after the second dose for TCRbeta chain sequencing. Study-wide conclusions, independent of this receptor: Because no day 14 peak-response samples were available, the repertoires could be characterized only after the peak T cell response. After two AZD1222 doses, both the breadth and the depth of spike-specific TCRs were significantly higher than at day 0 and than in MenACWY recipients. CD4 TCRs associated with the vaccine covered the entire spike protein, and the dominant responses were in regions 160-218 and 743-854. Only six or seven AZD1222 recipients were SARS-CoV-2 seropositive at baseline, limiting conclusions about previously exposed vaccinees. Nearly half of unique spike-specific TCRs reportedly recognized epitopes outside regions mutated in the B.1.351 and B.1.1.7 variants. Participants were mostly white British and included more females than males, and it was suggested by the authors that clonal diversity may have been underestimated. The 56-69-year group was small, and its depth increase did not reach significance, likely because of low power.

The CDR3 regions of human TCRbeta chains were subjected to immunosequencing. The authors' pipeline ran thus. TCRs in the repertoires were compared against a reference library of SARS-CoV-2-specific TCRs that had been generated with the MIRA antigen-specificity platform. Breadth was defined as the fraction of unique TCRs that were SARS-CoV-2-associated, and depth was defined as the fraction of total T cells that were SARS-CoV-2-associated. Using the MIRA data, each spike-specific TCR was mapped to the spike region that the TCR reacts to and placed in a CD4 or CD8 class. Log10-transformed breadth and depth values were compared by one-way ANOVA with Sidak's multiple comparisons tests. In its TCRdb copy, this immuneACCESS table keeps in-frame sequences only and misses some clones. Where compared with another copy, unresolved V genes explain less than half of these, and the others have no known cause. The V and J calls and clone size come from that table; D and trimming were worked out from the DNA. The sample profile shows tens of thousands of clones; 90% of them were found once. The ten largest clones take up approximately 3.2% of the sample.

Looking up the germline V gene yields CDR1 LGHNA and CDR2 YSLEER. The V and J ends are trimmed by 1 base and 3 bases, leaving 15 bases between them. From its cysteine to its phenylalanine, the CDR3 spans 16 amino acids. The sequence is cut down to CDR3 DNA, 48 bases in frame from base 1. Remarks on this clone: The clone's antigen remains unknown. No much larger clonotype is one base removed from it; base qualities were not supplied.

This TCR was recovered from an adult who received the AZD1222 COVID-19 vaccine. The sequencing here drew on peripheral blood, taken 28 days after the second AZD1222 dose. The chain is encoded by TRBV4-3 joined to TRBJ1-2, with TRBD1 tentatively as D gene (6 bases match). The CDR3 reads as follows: CASSQVQGGGYYGYTF. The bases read TGCGCCAGCAGCCAAGTTCAAGGAGGGGGTTACTATGGCTACACCTTC.